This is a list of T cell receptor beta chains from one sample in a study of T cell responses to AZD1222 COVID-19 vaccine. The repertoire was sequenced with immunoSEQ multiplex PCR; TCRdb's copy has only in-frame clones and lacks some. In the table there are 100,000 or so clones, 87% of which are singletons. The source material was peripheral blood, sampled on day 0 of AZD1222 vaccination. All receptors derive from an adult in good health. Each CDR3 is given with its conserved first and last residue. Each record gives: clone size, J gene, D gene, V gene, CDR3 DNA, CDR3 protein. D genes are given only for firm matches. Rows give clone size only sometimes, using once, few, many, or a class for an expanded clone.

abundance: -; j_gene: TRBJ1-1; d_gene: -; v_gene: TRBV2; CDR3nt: TGTGCCAGCAGGGGTTTGCGGGCTTTCTTT; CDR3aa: CASRGLRAFF
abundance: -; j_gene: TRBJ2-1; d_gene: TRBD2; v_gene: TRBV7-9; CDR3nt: TGTGCCAGCAGCTTATCGCCCGGGGTAGCGGGCAGCTCCTACAATGAGCAGTTCTTC; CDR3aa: CASSLSPGVAGSSYNEQFF
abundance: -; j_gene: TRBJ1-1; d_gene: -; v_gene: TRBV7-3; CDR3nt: TGTGCCAGCAGCTTAACTCTCTTCAGGGCGAACACTGAAGCTTTCTTT; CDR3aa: CASSLTLFRANTEAFF
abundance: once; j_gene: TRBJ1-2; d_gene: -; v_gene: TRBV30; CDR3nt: TGTGCCTGGAGTCCTGGAAACTATGGCTACACCTTC; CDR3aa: CAWSPGNYGYTF
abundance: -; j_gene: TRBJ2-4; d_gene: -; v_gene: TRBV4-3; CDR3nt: TGCGCCAGCAGCCCTTTCGGAAACATTCAGTACTTC; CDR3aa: CASSPFGNIQYF
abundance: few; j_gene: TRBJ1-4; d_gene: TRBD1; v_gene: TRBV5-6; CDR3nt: TGTGCCAGCAGCTTGCAGGGGGAGTTTGCAACTAATGAAAAACTGTTTTTT; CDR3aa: CASSLQGEFATNEKLFF
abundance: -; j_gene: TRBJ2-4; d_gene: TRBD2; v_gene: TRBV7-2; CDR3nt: TGTGCCAGCAGCTTCAGAGGGAGCGGGGGCGAGGGAAACATTCAGTACTTC; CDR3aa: CASSFRGSGGEGNIQYF
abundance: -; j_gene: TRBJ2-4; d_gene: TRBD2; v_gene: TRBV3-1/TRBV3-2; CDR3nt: TGTGCCAGCAGCCGGAGCGGGAGAACGAAGGGAAACATTCAGTACTTC; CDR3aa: CASSRSGRTKGNIQYF
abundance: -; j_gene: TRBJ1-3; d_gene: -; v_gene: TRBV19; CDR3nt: TGTGCCAGTAGTCTCCCGACGATAGGAAACACCATATATTTT; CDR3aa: CASSLPTIGNTIYF
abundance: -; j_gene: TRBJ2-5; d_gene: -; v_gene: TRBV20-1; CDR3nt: TGCAGTGCTAGTAACGGGCGCGAGACCCAGTACTTC; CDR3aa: CSASNGRETQYF
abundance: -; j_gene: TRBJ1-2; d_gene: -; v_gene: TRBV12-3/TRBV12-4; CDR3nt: TGTGCCAGCAGTGCCTCAGGTGGCTACACCTTC; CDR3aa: CASSASGGYTF
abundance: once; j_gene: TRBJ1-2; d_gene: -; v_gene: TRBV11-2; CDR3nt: TGTGCCAGCAGTGTGGGGATACTCTATGGCTACACCTTC; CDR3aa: CASSVGILYGYTF
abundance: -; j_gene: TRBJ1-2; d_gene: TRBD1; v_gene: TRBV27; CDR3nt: TGTGCCAGCAGTTTTGCAGGGGGAGGCTACACCTTC; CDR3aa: CASSFAGGGYTF
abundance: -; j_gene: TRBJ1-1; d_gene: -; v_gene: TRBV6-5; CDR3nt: TGTGCCAGCAGTTATTCCGATGTGAACACTGAAGCTTTCTTT; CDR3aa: CASSYSDVNTEAFF
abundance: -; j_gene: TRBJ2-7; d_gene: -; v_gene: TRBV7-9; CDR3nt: TGTGCCAGCGGGGACGGCTCCTACGAGCAGTACTTC; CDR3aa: CASGDGSYEQYF
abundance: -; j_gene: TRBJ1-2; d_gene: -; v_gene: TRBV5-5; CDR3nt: TGTGCCAGCAGCTTGGTGGGACGGGTGGATGGCTACACCTTC; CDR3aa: CASSLVGRVDGYTF
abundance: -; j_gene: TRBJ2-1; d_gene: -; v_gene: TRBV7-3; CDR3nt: TGTGCCAGCAGCGGCATTCCGGGACCCAGCTCCTACAATGAGCAGTTCTTC; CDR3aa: CASSGIPGPSSYNEQFF
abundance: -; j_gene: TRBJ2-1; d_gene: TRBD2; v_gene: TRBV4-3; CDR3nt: TGCGCCAGCAGCCAAAATGCCGGGAGGGCCGGAAATGAGCAGTTCTTC; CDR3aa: CASSQNAGRAGNEQFF
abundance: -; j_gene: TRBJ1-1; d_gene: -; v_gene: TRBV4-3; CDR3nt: TGCGCCAGCAGCCAAGGCCTGGAAGCTTTCTTT; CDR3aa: CASSQGLEAFF
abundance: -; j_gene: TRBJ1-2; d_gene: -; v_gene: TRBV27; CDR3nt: TGTGCCAGCAGTCGCCAGGGTTTGGACTACACCTTC; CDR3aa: CASSRQGLDYTF
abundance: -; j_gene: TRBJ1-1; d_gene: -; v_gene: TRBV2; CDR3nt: TGTGCCAGCCCCGGTGGACAAACTGAAGCTTTCTTT; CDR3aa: CASPGGQTEAFF
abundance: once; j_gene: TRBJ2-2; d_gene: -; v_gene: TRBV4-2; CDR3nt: TGTGCCAGCAGCCAAGACGGTAGCCGGAACACCGGGGAGCTGTTTTTT; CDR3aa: CASSQDGSRNTGELFF
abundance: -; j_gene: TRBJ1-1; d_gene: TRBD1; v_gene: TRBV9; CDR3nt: TGTGCCAGCAGCGTGACAGGGGAGAGCACTGAAGCTTTCTTT; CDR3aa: CASSVTGESTEAFF
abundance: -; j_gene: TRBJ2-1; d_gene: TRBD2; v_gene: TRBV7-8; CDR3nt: TGTGCCAGCAGCTACTCGGGACTAGCGGGGTATGAGAATGAGCAGTTCTTC; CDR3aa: CASSYSGLAGYENEQFF
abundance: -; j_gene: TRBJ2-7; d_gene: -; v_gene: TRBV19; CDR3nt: TGTGCCAGTAGCCTCCGGGCGGGGGCTAGTTACGAGCAGTACTTC; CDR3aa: CASSLRAGASYEQYF
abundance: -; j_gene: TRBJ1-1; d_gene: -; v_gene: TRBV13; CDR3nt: TGTGCCAGCAGCCCACGGGGCCAGGGGAGAGGTGAAGCTTTCTTT; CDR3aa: CASSPRGQGRGEAFF
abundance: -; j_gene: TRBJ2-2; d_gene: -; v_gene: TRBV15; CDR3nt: TGTGCCACCAGCAGAGGTTTCTCGAACACCGGGGAGCTGTTTTTT; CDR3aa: CATSRGFSNTGELFF
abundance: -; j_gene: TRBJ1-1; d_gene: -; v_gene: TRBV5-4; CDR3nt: TGTGCCAGCAGCTTGGAAGGGCCTCTCACTGAAGCTTTCTTT; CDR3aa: CASSLEGPLTEAFF
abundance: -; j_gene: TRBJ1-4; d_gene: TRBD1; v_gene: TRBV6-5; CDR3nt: TGTGCCAGCAAGGAGACAGGGGCAGGTGAAAAACTGTTTTTT; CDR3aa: CASKETGAGEKLFF
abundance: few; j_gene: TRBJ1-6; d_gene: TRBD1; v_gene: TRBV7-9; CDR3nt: TGTGCCAGCAGCTCCGGACAGGCGAGCTCCTATAATTCACCCCTCCACTTT; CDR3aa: CASSSGQASSYNSPLHF
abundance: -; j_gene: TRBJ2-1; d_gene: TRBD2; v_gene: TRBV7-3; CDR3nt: TGTGCCAGCAGCTCCATAGCGGGAGGACCCCTTATGATTGGTCATGAGCAGTTCTTC; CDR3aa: CASSSIAGGPLMIGHEQFF
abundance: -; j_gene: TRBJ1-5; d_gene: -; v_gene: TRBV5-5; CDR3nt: TGTGCCAGCAGCTTGCTATGGGAAACAGTAGGACAGCCCCAGCATTTT; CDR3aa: CASSLLWETVGQPQHF
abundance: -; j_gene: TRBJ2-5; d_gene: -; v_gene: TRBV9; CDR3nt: TGTGCCAGCAGCGCGGGACTGCTTAGTGGAGAGACCCAGTACTTC; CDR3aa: CASSAGLLSGETQYF
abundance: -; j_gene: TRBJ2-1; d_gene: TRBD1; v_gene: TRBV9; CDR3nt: TGTGCCAGCAGCGCCAACCGGACAGGGAGGCTCAGAAATGAGCAGTTCTTC; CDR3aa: CASSANRTGRLRNEQFF
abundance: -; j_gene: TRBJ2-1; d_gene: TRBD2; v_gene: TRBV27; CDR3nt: TGTGCCAGCAGTCAGCGACTAGCCTCCTACAATGAGCAGTTCTTC; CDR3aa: CASSQRLASYNEQFF
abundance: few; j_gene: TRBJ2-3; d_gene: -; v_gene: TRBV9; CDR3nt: TGTGCCAGCAGCGGGACAGCGGGAGATACGCAGTATTTT; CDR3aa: CASSGTAGDTQYF
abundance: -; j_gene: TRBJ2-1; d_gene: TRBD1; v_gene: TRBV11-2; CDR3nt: TGTGCCAGCAGCTTTTACGACCGGGGACAGGCTCACAATGAGCAGTTCTTC; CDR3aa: CASSFYDRGQAHNEQFF
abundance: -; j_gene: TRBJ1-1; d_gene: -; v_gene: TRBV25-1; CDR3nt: TGTGCCAGCAGTGAAGGCGGGGGGAACACTGAAGCTTTCTTT; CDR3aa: CASSEGGGNTEAFF
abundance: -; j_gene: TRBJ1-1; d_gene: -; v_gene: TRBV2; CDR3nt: TGTGCCAGCAGTTCAAGGGTGACAGGGAACACTGAAGCTTTCTTT; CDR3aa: CASSSRVTGNTEAFF
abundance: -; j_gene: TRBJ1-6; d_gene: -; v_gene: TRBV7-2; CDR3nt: TGTGCCAGCAGCCAATCGTTATCTTCCCGAGGGTCTTATAATTCACCCCTCCACTTT; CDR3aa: CASSQSLSSRGSYNSPLHF
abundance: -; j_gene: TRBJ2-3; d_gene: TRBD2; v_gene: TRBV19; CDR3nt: TGTGCCAGTAGTCCAACTAGCGGGAGACGCACAGATACGCAGTATTTT; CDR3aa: CASSPTSGRRTDTQYF
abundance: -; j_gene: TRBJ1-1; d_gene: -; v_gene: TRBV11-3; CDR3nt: TGTGCCAGCAGCTTAGCTAGGGGTTTAGCTTTCTTT; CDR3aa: CASSLARGLAFF
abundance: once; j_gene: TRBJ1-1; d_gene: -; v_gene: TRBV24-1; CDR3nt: TGTGCCACCAGTGGGGCAGCCGCCACCGACAGCTCCACTATGAACACTGAAGCTTTCTTT; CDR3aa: CATSGAAATDSSTMNTEAFF
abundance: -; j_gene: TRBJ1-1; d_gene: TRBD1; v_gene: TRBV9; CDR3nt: TGTGCCAGCACCCCAGGGGACAGGGGCAGGAACACTGAAGCTTTCTTT; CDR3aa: CASTPGDRGRNTEAFF
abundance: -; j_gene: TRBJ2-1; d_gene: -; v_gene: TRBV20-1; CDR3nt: TGCAGTGCTAGTGCTGATTACAATGAGCAGTTCTTC; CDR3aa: CSASADYNEQFF
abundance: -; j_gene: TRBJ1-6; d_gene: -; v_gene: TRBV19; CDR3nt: TGTGCCAGTAGTATAGATTTGTCCGATTCACCCCTCCACTTT; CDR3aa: CASSIDLSDSPLHF
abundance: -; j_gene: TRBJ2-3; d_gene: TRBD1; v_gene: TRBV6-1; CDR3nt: TGTGCCAGCAGTGGACAGGGGGCGCTCGGCACAGATACGCAGTATTTT; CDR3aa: CASSGQGALGTDTQYF
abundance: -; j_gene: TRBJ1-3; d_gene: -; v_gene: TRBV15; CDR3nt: TGTGCCACCAGCAGAGAGGGGGCCAGGCCAGACACCATATATTTT; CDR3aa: CATSREGARPDTIYF
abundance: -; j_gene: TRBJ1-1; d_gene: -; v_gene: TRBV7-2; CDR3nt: TGTGCCAGCAGCGCCGCGCGAGCCCACACTGAAGCTTTCTTT; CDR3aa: CASSAARAHTEAFF
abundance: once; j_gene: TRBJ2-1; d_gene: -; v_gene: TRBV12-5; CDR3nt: TGTGCTAGTGGTAACAGGTCTCCGGTGGGTGAGCAGTTCTTC; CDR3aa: CASGNRSPVGEQFF